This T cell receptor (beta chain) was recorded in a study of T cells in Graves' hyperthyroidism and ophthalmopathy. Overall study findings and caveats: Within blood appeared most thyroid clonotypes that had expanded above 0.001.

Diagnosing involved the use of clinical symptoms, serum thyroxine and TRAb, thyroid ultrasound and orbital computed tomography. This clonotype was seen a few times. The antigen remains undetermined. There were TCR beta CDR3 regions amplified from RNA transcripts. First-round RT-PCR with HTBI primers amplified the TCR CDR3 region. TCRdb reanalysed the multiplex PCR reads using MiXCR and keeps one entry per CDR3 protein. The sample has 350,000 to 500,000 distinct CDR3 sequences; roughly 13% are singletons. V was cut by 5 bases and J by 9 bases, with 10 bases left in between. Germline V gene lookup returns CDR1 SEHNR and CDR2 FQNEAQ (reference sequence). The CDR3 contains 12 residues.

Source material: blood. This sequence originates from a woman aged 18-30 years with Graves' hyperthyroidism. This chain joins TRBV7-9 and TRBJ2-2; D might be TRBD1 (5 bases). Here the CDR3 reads CASSPDTWELFF. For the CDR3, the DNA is TGTGCCAGCAGCCCGGACACTTGGGAGCTGTTTTTT.